This TCR beta chain stems from a study of T cells expressing NK-cell markers. Study in general: Seven of the eight sequenced donors were HCMV-seropositive; one was seronegative.

Synthesis of TCR beta cDNA relied on 5'RACE template switching carrying UMIs. TCRdb reprocessed the 5' RACE reads and stores each CDR3 protein as one record, lacking DNA. Recorded for this sample: just under 150,000 distinct CDR3 sequences. Germline V gene data show CDR1 as MNHEY and CDR2 as SVGAGI. The CDR3 contains 15 residues. Findings and caveats of the study: More than five of the donors carried dominant NKG2C+ clonotypes that took up about 1.0-7.5% of their CD8+ T cells. A handful of donors showed these clonotypes also leading the CD3+CD56-NKG2C+ fraction.

Of note for this clonotype: Antigen specificity is unknown.

This receptor was obtained from a young man in good health. What was sequenced was blood T cells: a sorted CD56 or NKG2C T cell subset, CD4+ or CD8+ T cells, or bulk PBMC T cells (not recorded which). The V gene is TRBV6-5, the J gene TRBJ2-3; absent DNA, TCRdb's TRBD2 call cannot be checked. The CDR3: CASSYSGGRGDTQYF.